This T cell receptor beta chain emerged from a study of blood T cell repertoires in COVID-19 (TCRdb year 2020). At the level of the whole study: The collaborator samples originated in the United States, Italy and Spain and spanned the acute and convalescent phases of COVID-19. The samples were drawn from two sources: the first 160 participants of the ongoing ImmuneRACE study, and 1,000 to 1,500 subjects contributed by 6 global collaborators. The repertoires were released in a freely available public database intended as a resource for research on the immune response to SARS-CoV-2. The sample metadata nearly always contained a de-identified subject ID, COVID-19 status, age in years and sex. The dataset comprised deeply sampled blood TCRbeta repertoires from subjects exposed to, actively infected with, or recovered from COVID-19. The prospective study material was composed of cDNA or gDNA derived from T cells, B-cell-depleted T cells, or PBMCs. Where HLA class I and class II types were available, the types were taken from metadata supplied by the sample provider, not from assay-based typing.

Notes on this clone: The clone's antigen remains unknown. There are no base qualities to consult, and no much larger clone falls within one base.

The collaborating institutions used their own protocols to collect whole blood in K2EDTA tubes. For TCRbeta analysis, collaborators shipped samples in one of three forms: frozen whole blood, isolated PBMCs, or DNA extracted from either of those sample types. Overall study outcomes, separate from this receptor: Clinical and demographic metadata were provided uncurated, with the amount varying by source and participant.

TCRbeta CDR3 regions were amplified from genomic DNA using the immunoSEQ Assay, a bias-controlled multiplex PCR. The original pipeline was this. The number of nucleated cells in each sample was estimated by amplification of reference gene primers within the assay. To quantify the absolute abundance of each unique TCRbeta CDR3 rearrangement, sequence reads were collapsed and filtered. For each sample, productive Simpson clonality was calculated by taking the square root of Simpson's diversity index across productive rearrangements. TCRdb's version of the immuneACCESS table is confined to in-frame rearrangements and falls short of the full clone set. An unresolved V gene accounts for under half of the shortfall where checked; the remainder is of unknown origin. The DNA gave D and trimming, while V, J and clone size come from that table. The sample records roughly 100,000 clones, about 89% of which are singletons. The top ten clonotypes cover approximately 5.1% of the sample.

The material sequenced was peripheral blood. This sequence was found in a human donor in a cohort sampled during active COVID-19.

At the DNA level, the sequence is TGTGCCAGCAGCGGGGGGATCTATGGCTACACCTTC. Translation gives CASSGGIYGYTF. The rearranged segments are TRBV7-8 and TRBJ1-2; the D gene is perhaps TRBD1, on 5 matching bases. CDR1 and CDR2 are drawn from the germline V gene: SGHVS, FQNEAQ. V loses 5 bases of germline sequence and J loses 4 bases, and the interval between the two ends is 8 bases. Taken from cysteine to phenylalanine, the CDR3 has 12 residues. Kept here is only the CDR3 DNA, which spans 36 bases and is read in frame from base 1.